This T cell receptor beta chain was found in a study of T-cell memory formation after mild COVID-19. Study-level information: The TCR clusters were mostly specific to one donor.

The trim removed 3 bases at V and 2 bases at J, leaving 18 bases unmatched. The CDR3 covers 19 residues. TCRdb redid the calling of the 5' RACE reads with MiXCR, one entry per CDR3 protein. Of some 340,000 distinct CDR3 sequences listed, roughly 13% were seen once; the top ten hold 20% to 25%. This chain connects TRBV12-3 or TRBV12-4 to TRBJ2-5; 7 nucleotides line up with TRBD2. The TCR was taken from a man between 18 and 29 years old who had mild COVID-19 (a few samples of this study predate the infection). Cell type and time point are not known. Sequencing was performed on PBMCs or a T cell subset sorted from them (not recorded which). CDR3 sequence (DNA): TGTGCCAGCAGTTTCATGCGGGGGAGAGGTGATATTCATCAAGAGACCCAGTACTTC. The encoded protein is CASSFMRGRGDIHQETQYF.